The TCR beta chain described here comes from a study of cytomegalovirus exposure and HLA in healthy donors. Notes on the study in general: Later work associated roughly 17,000 TCR beta sequences with HLA alleles at 0.05 false discovery rate. Most sequenced TCRs were rare (though some public TCRs occurred in many donors). Trimming of TCR beta V- and J-genes showed a link, identified in a later analysis, to a missense DCLRE1C variant.

The CDR3 totals 14 residues. V lost 2 bases, J lost 2 bases, and 1 base stayed unmatched. Germline V gene lookup returns CDR1 MNHNY and CDR2 SVGAGI (reference sequence). The PCR made use of 60 Vbeta and 13 Jbeta primers. Libraries were prepared by immunoSEQ multiplex PCR; TCRdb keeps only in-frame clonotypes and omits some of them. The table has some 150,000 clones, 70% to 80% seen once; the top ten hold 1.2% to 1.5%. Remarks on this clone: Its antigen is undetermined.

The source of this sequence is a man in his 60s in good health and CMV-seronegative. The rearrangement joins TRBV6-6 to TRBJ2-5, with TRBD2 matching 8 bases. The sequencing sample was made of PBMCs. For the CDR3, the DNA is TGTGCCAGCAGTTACCGGGGGGGACAAGAGACCCAGTACTTC. Protein sequence: CASSYRGGQETQYF.